Described below is a single T cell receptor (beta chain) sequence and its context. The data stem from a study of Graves' ophthalmopathy and Graves' hyperthyroidism. About the research overall: Prior to any treatment, peripheral blood was collected at the time of initial diagnosis.

Germline lookup yields CDR1 LGHNA and CDR2 YNFKEQ. The V segment lost 5 bases and the J segment 0 bases; nucleotides outside the gene matches: 13. CDR3 length: 19 amino acids. Excluded were patients with other autoimmune diseases, uncontrolled infections, pregnancy or lactation. Beta-chain TCR CDR3 regions were amplified from RNA transcripts. The library came from an HTBI-primed first-round RT-PCR and a second-round multiplex PCR. A single record per CDR3 protein comes from TCRdb applying MiXCR to the multiplex PCR reads. The top ten hold roughly 7% of the sample, which has 350,000 to 400,000 distinct CDR3 sequences, roughly 15% seen once.

This clonotype was sampled from a woman younger than 35 with stable Graves' hyperthyroidism. The sample was peripheral blood. The chain couples TRBV4-2 to TRBJ2-6; 7 bases map to TRBD1. The CDR3 spells CASSGPPDRISSGANVLTF. For the CDR3, the DNA is TGTGCCAGCAGCGGACCCCCGGACAGGATCAGCTCTGGGGCCAACGTCCTGACTTTC.